The clone carrying this T cell receptor beta chain appeared a single time. Its specificity is not known. Vbeta (60) and Jbeta (13) primers were used in the PCR. The assay was immunoSEQ multiplex PCR, and TCRdb's table has in-frame clones only and misses some. The sample includes around 230,000 clones, roughly 73% seen only once; the top ten take 0.4% to 0.6%. These data come from a study of cytomegalovirus exposure and HLA in healthy donors. Across the whole study: Sequencing of about 200 million T cells in an earlier analysis found around 110 million unique TCR beta sequences.

Study-level results: Fewer N-insertions than the roughly 630-donor mean were reportedly shown by an Asian-associated ancestry cluster in a later analysis.

J gave up 0 bases and V 4 bases, and 7 bases lay outside the gene matches. Germline V CDR1 and CDR2: SGHNT, YENEEA. The CDR3 loop spans 16 amino acids. Donors likely had unrecorded immune exposures despite being nominally healthy when sampled. The source material was PBMCs. The source of this sequence is a boy younger than 18 in good health and CMV-seronegative. The chain is built from TRBV11-3 and TRBJ1-1; 8 bases are shared with TRBD1. The CDR3 loop reads CASSSGQGRVNTEAFF. The CDR3 DNA reads as TGTGCCAGCAGCTCCGGACAGGGAAGGGTGAACACTGAAGCTTTCTTT. The entire variable domain, with the rest obtained from reference TRBV11-3 and TRBJ1-1, is as follows: EAGVVQSPRYKIIEKKQPVAFWCNPISGHNTLYWYLQNLGQGPELLIRYENEEAVDDSQLPKDRFSAERLKGVDSTLKIQPAELGDSAVYLCASSSGQGRVNTEAFFGQGTRLTVV.